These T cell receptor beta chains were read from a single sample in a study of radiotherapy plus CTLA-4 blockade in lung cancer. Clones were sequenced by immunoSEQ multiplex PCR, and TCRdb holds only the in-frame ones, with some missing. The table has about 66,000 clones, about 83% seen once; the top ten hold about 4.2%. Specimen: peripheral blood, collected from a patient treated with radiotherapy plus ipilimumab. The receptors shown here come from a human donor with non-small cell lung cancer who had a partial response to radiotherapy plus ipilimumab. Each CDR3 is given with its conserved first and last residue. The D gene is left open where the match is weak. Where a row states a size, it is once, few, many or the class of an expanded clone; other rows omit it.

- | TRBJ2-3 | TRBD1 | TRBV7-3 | TGTGCCAGCAGCAGAGGACAGGGAGTAACAGATACGCAGTATTTT | CASSRGQGVTDTQYF
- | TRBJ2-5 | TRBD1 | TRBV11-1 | TGTGCCAGCAGCCCAGACAGGGGGAGCGGGACGGGGGAGACCCAGTACTTC | CASSPDRGSGTGETQYF
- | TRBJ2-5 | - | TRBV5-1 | TGCGCCAGCAGCTTGCATCTGGGGGGACAAGAGACCCAGTACTTC | CASSLHLGGQETQYF
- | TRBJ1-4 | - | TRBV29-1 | TGCAGCGTGACAGACATGGAAAAACTGTTTTTT | CSVTDMEKLFF
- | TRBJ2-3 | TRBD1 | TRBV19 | TGTGCCAGTAGTATAGCTGACAGGGGGCCAGATACGCAGTATTTT | CASSIADRGPDTQYF
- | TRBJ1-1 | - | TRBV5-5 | TGTGCCAGCAGCTTGGGAGTAAACCCAAGGAACACTGAAGCTTTCTTT | CASSLGVNPRNTEAFF
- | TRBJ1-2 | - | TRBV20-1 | TGCAGTGCCCCCTCCGGCTACACCTTC | CSAPSGYTF
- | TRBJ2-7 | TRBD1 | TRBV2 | TGTGCCAGCAGTGCCCGGACAGGGGGCGGGGAGCAGTACTTC | CASSARTGGGEQYF
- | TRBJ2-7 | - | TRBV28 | TGTGCCAGCACCCCTCTGGGACACGACTACGAGCAGTACTTC | CASTPLGHDYEQYF
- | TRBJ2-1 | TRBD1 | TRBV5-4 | TGTGCCAGCAGCTTTCTACAGGGGGTCTACAATGAGCAGTTCTTC | CASSFLQGVYNEQFF
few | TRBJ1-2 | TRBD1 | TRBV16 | TGTGCCAGCAGCCAATCCCGACAGGGAGCTAACTATGGCTACACCTTC | CASSQSRQGANYGYTF
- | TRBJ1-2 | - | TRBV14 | TGTGCCAGCAGCCCATCACCAGGGAAATGGCAGGAAGGGTATGGCTACACCTTC | CASSPSPGKWQEGYGYTF